This entry lists 9 T cell receptor beta chains sequenced from one sample in a study of T cell responses to AZD1222 COVID-19 vaccine. Only in-frame clones appear in the TCRdb table, and some are missing; sequencing was by immunoSEQ multiplex PCR. The sample lists some 130,000 clones; less than 95% were seen once. The specimen was peripheral blood, collected on day 0 of AZD1222 vaccination. The receptors shown here come from an adult in good health.

This clone was detected ten times or more. The rearrangement joins TRBV3-1 (or the pseudogene TRBV3-2) to TRBJ2-7; maybe TRBD2 (6 bases). V shed 4 bases and J shed 5 bases, with 15 bases lying between them. The CDR3 runs to 14 residues. The germline V gene encodes CDR1 LGHDT and CDR2 YNNKEL (reference sequence). The CDR3 protein is CASSPAPGRNEQYF. The CDR3 DNA follows: TGTGCCAGCAGCCCGGCCCCCGGGAGAAACGAGCAGTACTTC.

The chain employs TRBV6-4 and TRBJ1-1; D ambiguous. The CDR3 contains 15 residues. Trimming cost V 5 bases and J 5 bases, with 18 bases left between them. The germline CDR1 and CDR2 sequences are MRHNA and SNTAGT. CDR3 sequence (DNA): TGTGCCAGCAGTCTCCAAGCTGCTGGGAGGACTGAAGCTTTCTTT. This sequence encodes CASSLQAAGRTEAFF.

This chain connects TRBV25-1 to TRBJ1-3; possibly TRBD1 for D (6 bases). V lost 4 bases and J lost 3, with 16 bases in between. The CDR3 is 16 amino acids. Looked up from germline, CDR1 is MGHDK and CDR2 is SYGVNS. The CDR3 sequence is CASSGMGGLGGNTIYF. Here the CDR3 DNA reads TGTGCCAGCAGTGGGATGGGGGGGCTAGGTGGAAACACCATATATTTT. The full variable domain, its missing parts supplied by reference TRBV25-1 and TRBJ1-3, is EADIYQTPRYLVIGTGKKITLECSQTMGHDKMYWYQQDPGMELHLIHYSYGVNSTEKGDLSSESTVSRIRTEHFPLTLESARPSHTSQYLCASSGMGGLGGNTIYFGEGSWLTVV.

CDR3 amino acids: CASSTGVPGANVLTF. The CDR3 DNA follows: TGTGCCAGCAGTACAGGAGTTCCTGGGGCCAACGTCCTGACTTTC. The V gene is TRBV6-5, the J gene TRBJ2-6; tentative D call: TRBD1 (5 bases). Between the trimmed V and J ends, which lost 5 bases and 2 bases, there was a span of 10 bases. This CDR3 is 15 amino acids long. Germline V gene lookup returns CDR1 MNHEY and CDR2 SVGAGI.

V gene TRBV6-2 or TRBV6-3 combines with J gene TRBJ1-6; D possibly corresponds to TRBD1 (6 bases). Germline V lookup: CDR1 MNHEY, CDR2 SVGEGT. V lost 2 bases, J lost 10 bases, and 15 bases lay in between. The CDR3 covers 15 residues. The CDR3 sequence: CASSYTGTMGSPLHF. DNA of the CDR3: TGTGCCAGCAGTTACACCGGGACAATGGGATCACCCCTCCACTTT.

The rearrangement links TRBV5-4 to TRBJ2-1; no firm D call. From germline, CDR1 is SGHNT and CDR2 YYREEE (reference sequence). Trimming removed 3 bases at V and 5 bases at J, with 3 bases between. This CDR3 is 11 amino acids long. CDR3 sequence (DNA): TGTGCCAGCAGCTCTAACAATGAGCAGTTCTTC. Amino acid sequence: CASSSNNEQFF.

The CDR3 protein is CASSPRDTGSYEQYF. CDR3 coding DNA: TGTGCCAGCTCACCACGGGACACAGGTTCCTACGAGCAGTACTTC. The rearrangement links TRBV18 to TRBJ2-7, with TRBD1 as a possible D gene (6 bases). Trimming removed 1 base from V and 1 base from J, with 11 bases in between. The CDR3 has 15 amino acids. Germline lookup yields CDR1 KGHSH and CDR2 LQKENI.

This chain uses TRBV6-2 or TRBV6-3 with TRBJ2-2, with 13 bases identical to TRBD2. Germline CDR1 reads MNHEY; CDR2 reads SVGEGT. The CDR3 contains 17 residues. V shed 5 bases, J shed 0 bases, and the junction held 3 bases outside the gene matches. The CDR3 spells CASSGLAGASNTGELFF. DNA of the CDR3: TGTGCCAGCAGTGGACTAGCGGGGGCCTCGAACACCGGGGAGCTGTTTTTT.

The chain combines TRBV5-8 with TRBJ1-4; D ambiguous. V lost 2 bases to trimming and J lost 8 bases, with 7 bases between them. Per germline, CDR1 SGHTS and CDR2 YDEGEE. The CDR3 loop spans 12 amino acids. The CDR3 nucleotides are TGTGCCAGCAGCTTACGGCGGGAAAAACTGTTTTTT. Translation gives CASSLRREKLFF.